Reported below is one T cell receptor (beta chain). These data belong to a study of cytomegalovirus exposure and HLA in healthy donors. The germline gives CDR1 SQVTM, CDR2 ANQGSEA. V was clipped by 3 bases and J by 0 bases, with 11 bases between them. The CDR3 consists of 14 residues. This PCR relied on a set of 60 Vbeta primers and 13 Jbeta primers. Measured with immunoSEQ multiplex PCR; TCRdb has only the in-frame clones, and not every one. Among fewer than 110,000 clones, around 83% were seen once, and the ten largest hold about 3.9%. This rearrangement joins TRBV29-1 to TRBJ1-1, with D perhaps TRBD1 (5 bases). This receptor was identified in a man aged 25 to 45 in good health and CMV-seronegative. The material sequenced was PBMCs. The CDR3 loop is CSVDHRKMNTEAFF. The CDR3 DNA reads TGCAGCGTTGACCACAGGAAAATGAACACTGAAGCTTTCTTT.